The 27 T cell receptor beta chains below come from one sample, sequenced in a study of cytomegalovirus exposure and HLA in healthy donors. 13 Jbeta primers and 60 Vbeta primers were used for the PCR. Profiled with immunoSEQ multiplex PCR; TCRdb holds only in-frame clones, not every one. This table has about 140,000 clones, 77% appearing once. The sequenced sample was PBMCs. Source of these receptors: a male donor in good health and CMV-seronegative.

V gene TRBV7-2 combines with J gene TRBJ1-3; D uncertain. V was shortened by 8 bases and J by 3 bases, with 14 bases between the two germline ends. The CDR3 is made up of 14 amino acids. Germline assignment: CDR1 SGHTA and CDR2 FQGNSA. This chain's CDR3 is CASVSRGHGNTIYF. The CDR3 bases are TGTGCCAGCGTTTCTCGTGGGCATGGAAACACCATATATTTT.

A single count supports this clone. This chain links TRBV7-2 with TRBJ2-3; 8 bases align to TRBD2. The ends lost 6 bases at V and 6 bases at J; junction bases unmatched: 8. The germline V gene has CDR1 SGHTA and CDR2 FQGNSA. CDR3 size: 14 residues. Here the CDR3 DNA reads TGTGCCAGCAGTAAAAGCGGGGGCCGGGATACGCAGTATTTT. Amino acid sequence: CASSKSGGRDTQYF.

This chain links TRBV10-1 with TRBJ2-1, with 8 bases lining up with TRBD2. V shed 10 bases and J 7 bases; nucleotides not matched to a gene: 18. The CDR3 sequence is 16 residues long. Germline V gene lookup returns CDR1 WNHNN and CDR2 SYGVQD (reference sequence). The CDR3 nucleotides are TGCGCCACGGCGGGCTGGCGGGGGGTCTCTAGGAATGAGCAGTTCTTC. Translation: CATAGWRGVSRNEQFF.

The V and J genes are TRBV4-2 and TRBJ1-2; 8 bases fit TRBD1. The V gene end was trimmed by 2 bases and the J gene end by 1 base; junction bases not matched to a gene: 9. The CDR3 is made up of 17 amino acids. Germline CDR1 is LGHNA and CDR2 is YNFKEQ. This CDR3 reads CASSQTGTGAFNYGYTF. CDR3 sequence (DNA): TGTGCCAGCAGCCAAACCGGGACAGGAGCCTTTAACTATGGCTACACCTTC.

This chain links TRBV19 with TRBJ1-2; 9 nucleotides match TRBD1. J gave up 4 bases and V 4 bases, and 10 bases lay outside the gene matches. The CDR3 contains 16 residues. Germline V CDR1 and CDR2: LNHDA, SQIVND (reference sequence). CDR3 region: CASSNHRDRDSYGYTF. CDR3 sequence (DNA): TGTGCCAGTAGTAACCACCGGGACAGGGATTCCTATGGCTACACCTTC.

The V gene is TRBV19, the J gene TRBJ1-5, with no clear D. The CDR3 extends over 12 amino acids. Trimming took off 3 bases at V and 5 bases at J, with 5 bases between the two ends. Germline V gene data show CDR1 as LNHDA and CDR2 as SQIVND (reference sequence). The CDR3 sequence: CASSMRDQPQHF. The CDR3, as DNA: TGTGCCAGTAGTATGAGAGATCAGCCCCAGCATTTT.

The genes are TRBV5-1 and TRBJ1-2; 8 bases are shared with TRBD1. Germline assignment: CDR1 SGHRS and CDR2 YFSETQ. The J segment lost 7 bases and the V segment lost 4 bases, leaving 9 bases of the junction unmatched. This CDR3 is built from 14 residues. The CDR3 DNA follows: TGCGCCAGCAGCCCAACAGGGGGGCAGAGTGGCTACACCTTC. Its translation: CASSPTGGQSGYTF.

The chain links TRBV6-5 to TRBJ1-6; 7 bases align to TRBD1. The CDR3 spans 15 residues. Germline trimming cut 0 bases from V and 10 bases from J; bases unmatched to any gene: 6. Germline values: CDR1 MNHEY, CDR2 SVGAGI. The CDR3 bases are TGTGCCAGCAGTTACTCGAGACAGGGTTACTCACCCCTCCACTTT. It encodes CASSYSRQGYSPLHF.

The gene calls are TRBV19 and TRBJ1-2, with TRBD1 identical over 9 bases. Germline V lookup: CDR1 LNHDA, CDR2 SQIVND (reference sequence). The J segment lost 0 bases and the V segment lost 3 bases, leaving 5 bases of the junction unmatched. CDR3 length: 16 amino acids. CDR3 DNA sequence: TGTGCCAGTAGTATTCTTTGGGACAGGGCTAACTATGGCTACACCTTC. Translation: CASSILWDRANYGYTF.

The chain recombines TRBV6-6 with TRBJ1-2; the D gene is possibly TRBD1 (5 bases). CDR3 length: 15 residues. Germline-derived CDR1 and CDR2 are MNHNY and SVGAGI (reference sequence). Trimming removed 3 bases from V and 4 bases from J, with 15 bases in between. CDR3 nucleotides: TGTGCCAGCAGTTATGGTGGGAGGGGTGGCTATGGCTACACCTTC. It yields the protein CASSYGGRGGYGYTF.

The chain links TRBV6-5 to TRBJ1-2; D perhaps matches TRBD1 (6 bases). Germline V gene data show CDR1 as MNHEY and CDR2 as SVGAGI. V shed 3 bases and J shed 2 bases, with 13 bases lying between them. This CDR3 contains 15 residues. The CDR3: CASSYSTGTNYGYTF. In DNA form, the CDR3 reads TGTGCCAGCAGTTATTCAACCGGGACAAACTATGGCTACACCTTC.

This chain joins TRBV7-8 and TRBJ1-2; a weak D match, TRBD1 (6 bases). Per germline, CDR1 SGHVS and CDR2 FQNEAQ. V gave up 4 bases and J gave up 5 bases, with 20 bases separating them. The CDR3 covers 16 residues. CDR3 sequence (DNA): TGTGCCAGCAGCTCCCTAAAGGACAGCGGGGGGTATGGCTACACCTTC. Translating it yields CASSSLKDSGGYGYTF.

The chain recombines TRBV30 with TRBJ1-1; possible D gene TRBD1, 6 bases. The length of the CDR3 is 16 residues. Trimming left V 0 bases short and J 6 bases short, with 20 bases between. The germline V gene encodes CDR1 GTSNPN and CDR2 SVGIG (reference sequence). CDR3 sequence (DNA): TGTGCCTGGAGTGTCCGCGCCCAGACAGGTTCCTCTGAAGCTTTCTTT. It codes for CAWSVRAQTGSSEAFF.

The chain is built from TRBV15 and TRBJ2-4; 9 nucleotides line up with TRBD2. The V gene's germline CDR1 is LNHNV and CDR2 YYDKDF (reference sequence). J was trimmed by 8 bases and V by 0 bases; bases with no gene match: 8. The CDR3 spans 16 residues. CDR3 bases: TGTGCCACCAGCAGAGAGGGCGGGGGGGGATTGGACATTCAGTACTTC. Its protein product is CATSREGGGGLDIQYF.

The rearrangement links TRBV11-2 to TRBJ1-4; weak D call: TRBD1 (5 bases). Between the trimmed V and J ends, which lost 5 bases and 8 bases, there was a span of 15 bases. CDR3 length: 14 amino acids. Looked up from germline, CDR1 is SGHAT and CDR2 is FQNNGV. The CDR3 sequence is CASSQGIKGEKLFF. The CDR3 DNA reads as TGTGCCAGCAGCCAGGGAATAAAGGGGGAAAAACTGTTTTTT.

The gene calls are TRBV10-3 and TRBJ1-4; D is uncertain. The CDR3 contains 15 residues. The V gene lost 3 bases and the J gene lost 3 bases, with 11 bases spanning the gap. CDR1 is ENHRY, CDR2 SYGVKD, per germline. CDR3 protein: CAISDFGSPNEKLFF. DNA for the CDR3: TGTGCCATCAGTGACTTCGGTTCGCCTAATGAAAAACTGTTTTTT.

Written as DNA, the CDR3 is TGTGCCAGCAGCCAAGTAGGGGGCGCATCCTACGAGCAGTACTTC. This gives the protein CASSQVGGASYEQYF. The chain recombines TRBV14 with TRBJ2-7; 7 bases map to TRBD1. Germline CDR1 and CDR2: SGHDN and FVKESK. The CDR3 totals 15 residues. Trimming cost V 1 base and J 1 base; bases outside gene matches: 4.

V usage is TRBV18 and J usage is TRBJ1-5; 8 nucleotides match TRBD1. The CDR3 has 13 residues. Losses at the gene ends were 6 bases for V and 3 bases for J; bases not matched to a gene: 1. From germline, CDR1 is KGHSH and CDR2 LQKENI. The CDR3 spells CASSTGVNQPQHF. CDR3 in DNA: TGTGCCAGCTCGACAGGGGTCAATCAGCCCCAGCATTTT.

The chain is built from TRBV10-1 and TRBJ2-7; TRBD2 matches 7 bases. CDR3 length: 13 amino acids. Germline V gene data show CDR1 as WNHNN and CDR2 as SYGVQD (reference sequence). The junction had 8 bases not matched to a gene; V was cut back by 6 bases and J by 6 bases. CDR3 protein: CASSRERESEQYF. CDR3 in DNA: TGCGCCAGCAGCCGCGAGCGGGAAAGCGAGCAGTACTTC.

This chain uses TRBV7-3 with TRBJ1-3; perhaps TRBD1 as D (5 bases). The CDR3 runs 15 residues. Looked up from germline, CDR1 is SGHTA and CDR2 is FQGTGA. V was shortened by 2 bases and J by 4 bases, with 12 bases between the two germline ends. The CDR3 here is CASSLRGGSGNTIYF. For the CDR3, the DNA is TGTGCCAGCAGCTTACGGGGGGGGTCCGGAAACACCATATATTTT.

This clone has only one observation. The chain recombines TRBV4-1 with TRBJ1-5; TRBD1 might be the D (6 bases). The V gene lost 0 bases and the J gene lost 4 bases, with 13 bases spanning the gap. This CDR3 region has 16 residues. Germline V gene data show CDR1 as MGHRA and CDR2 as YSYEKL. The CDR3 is CASSQEPGQTNQPQHF. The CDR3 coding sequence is TGCGCCAGCAGCCAAGAGCCGGGACAAACGAATCAGCCCCAGCATTTT.

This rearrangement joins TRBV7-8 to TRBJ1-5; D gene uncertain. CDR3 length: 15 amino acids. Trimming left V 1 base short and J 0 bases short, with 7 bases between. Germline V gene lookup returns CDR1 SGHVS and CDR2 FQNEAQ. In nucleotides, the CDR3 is TGTGCCAGCAGCTTAGTAACTAATAGCAATCAGCCCCAGCATTTT. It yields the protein CASSLVTNSNQPQHF.

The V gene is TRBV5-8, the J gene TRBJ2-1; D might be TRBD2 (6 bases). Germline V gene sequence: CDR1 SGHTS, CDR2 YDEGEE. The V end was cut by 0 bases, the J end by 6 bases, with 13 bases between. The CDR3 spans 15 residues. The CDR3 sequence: CASSLASVASNEQFF. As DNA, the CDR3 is TGTGCCAGCAGCTTGGCTAGCGTTGCGTCCAATGAGCAGTTCTTC.

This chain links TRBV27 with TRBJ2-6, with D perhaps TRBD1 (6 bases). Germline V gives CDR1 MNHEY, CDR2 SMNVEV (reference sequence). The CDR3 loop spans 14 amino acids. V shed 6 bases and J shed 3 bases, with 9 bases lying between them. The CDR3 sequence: CASRLRGGANVLTF. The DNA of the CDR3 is TGTGCCAGCAGGCTCAGGGGTGGGGCCAACGTCCTGACTTTC.

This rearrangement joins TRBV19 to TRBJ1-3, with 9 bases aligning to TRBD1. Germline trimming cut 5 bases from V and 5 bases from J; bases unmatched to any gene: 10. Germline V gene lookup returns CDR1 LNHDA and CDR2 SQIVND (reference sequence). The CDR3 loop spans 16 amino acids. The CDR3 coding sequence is TGTGCCAGTAGTGCCAACACAGGGGGCAAAAGAAACACCATATATTTT. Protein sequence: CASSANTGGKRNTIYF.

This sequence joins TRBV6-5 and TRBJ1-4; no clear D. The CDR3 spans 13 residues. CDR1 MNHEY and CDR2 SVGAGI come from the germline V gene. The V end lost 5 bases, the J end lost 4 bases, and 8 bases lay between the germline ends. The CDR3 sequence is CASSEQLNEKLFF. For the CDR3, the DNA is TGTGCCAGCAGTGAACAGCTTAATGAAAAACTGTTTTTT.

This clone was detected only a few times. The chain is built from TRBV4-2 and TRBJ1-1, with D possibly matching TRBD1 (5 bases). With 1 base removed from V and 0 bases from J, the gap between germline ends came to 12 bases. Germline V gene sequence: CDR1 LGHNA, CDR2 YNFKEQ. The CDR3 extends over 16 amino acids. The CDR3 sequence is CASSQGGGAVNTEAFF. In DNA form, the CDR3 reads TGTGCCAGCAGCCAAGGGGGGGGTGCCGTGAACACTGAAGCTTTCTTT.